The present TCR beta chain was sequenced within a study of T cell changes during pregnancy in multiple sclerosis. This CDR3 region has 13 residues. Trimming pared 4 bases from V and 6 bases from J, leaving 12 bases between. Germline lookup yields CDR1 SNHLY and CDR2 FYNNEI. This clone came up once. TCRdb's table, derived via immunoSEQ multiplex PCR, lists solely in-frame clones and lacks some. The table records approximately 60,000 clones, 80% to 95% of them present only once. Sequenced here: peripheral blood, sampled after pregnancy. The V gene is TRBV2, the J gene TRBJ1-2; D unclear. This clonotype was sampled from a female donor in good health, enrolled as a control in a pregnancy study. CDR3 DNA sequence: TGTGCCAGCAGTGTTGGACGCGGGAATGGCTACACCTTC. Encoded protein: CASSVGRGNGYTF.